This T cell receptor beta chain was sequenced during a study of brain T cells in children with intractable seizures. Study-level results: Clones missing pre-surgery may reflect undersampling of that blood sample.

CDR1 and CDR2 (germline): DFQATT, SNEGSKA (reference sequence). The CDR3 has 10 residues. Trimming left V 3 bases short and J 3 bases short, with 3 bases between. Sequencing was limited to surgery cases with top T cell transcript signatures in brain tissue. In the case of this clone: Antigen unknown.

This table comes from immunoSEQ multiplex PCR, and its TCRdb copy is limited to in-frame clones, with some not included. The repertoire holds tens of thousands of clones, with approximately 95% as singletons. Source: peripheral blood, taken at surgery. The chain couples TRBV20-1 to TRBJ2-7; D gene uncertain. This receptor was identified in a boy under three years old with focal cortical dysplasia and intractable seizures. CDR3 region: CSASYYEQYF. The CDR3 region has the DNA TGCAGTGCTAGTTACTACGAGCAGTACTTC.